Below are 3 T cell receptor beta chains sequenced from a single sample in a study of CD8+ T cells in alopecia areata. Extraction and reverse transcription of RNA yielded cDNA as the sequencing template. Data came from immunoSEQ multiplex PCR; TCRdb stores just in-frame clones and leaves some out. In the table there are some 160,000 clones, 62% of which are singletons. Sequenced material: CD8+ T cells sorted from blood. These receptor sequences come from a human donor in good health.

The chain employs TRBV21-1 and TRBJ1-4; the table's TRBD1 call for D was not verified on the DNA. TRBV21-1 is a pseudogene segment. The CDR3 is 15 residues long. The CDR3 region is CASSRKQGTNEKLFF. In nucleotides, the CDR3 is TGTGCCAGCAGCAGAAAACAGGGGACTAATGAAAAACTGTTTTTT.

The CDR3 spells CASSTSRTGNTEAFF. As DNA, the CDR3 is TGTGCCAGCAGCACGTCGAGGACGGGGAACACTGAAGCTTTCTTT. The gene calls are TRBV7-9 and TRBJ1-1; D is undetermined. V dropped 5 bases and J dropped 1 base, with 14 bases sitting between them. The germline V gene has CDR1 SEHNR and CDR2 FQNEAQ (reference sequence). CDR3 length: 15 residues. Supplemented by reference TRBV7-9 and TRBJ1-1, the full variable domain reads DTGVSQNPRHKITKRGQNVTFRCDPISEHNRLYWYRQTLGQGPEFLTYFQNEAQLEKSRLLSDRFSAERPKGSFSTLEIQRTEQGDSAMYLCASSTSRTGNTEAFFGQGTRLTVV.

This clone occurred once. The chain employs TRBV2 and TRBJ2-5; TRBD1 is a possible D gene (6 bases). This CDR3 has 16 residues. Germline CDR1 reads SNHLY; CDR2 reads FYNNEI. With 6 bases removed from V and 4 bases from J, the gap between germline ends came to 21 bases. The CDR3 DNA is TGTGCCAGCAGCGATCTACAGGGTGCCGATGCAGAGACCCAGTACTTC. This codes for CASSDLQGADAETQYF.